The source of this T cell receptor beta chain is a study of blood T cell repertoires in COVID-19. Individuals drawn from 20 to 30 US areas were roughly 18 to 95 years old. Produced via immunoSEQ multiplex PCR; TCRdb's table is partial and in-frame only. The table includes about 230,000 clones, around 92% detected once. J gave up 7 bases and V 1 base, and 8 bases lay outside the gene matches. Germline V gene sequence: CDR1 MNHEY, CDR2 SVGAGI. This CDR3 has 15 amino acids. This clonotype originated in a woman aged 25-40 years with acute COVID-19. V usage is TRBV6-5 and J usage is TRBJ1-1, with 8 bases fitting TRBD1. The material sequenced was PBMCs or T cells enriched from blood (not recorded which). This CDR3 reads CASSYFSLQGVEAFF. DNA of the CDR3: TGTGCCAGCAGTTACTTCTCTTTACAGGGGGTTGAAGCTTTCTTT.